This is a list of T cell receptor beta chains from one sample in a study of blood T cells in healthy people across ages. Using its own MiXCR run on the 5' RACE reads, TCRdb lists one record per CDR3 protein. The repertoire includes some 690,000 distinct CDR3 sequences, about 20% of them detected once, and around 21% sits in the top ten. Material: blood. These receptors originate from a man between 65 and 85 years old in good health. Both conserved end residues are part of each CDR3.

v_gene,j_gene,CDR3aa
TRBV12-3/TRBV12-4,TRBJ1-2,CASSLGLGQNYGYTF
TRBV12-3/TRBV12-4,TRBJ2-1,CASSLTWGSYNEQFF
TRBV11-2,TRBJ1-2,CASSGTGSANYGYTF
TRBV12-3/TRBV12-4,TRBJ2-5,CASSTPGFQETQYF
TRBV7-8,TRBJ2-5,CASSRTGLGTQYF
TRBV14,TRBJ1-1,CASSQVIGQRKAFF
TRBV4-1,TRBJ1-1,CASSQEGSGIVGEAFF
TRBV4-1,TRBJ1-6,CASSQDKQINSPLHF
TRBV11-2,TRBJ1-5,CASSFTGGSNQPQHF
TRBV12-3/TRBV12-4,TRBJ2-2,CASSFRQGGAGELFF
TRBV20-1,TRBJ2-7,CSGLEGQGIDEQYF
TRBV20-1,TRBJ2-6,CSARPGQATSGANVLTF
TRBV20-1,TRBJ1-3,CSARVSEAGNTIYF
TRBV10-3,TRBJ1-1,CAIKDNTEAFF
TRBV12-3/TRBV12-4,TRBJ2-1,CASSFGVTGVNEQFF
TRBV6-6,TRBJ2-7,CASSYSPVLYEQYF
TRBV20-1,TRBJ2-4,CSARVNGSKNIQYF
TRBV25-1,TRBJ1-1,CASSGRGLNTEAFF
TRBV6-6,TRBJ1-2,CASKKQGAKGGYTF
TRBV7-3,-,CASSLSPRLAGAYDEQFF
TRBV5-1,TRBJ2-1,CASSLSLAGGGSYNEQFF
TRBV20-1,TRBJ2-5,CSARISGKETQYF
TRBV18,TRBJ1-1,CASSPSVGTTEAFF
TRBV20-1,TRBJ1-2,CSARRGADYGYTF
TRBV7-2,TRBJ2-1,CASSYSGGRYNEQFF
TRBV6-2/TRBV6-3,TRBJ1-5,CASRNGENQPQHF
TRBV7-2,TRBJ2-5,CASSPQTTLGETQYF
TRBV12-3/TRBV12-4,TRBJ2-1,CASSSPRTPDNEQFF
TRBV29-1,TRBJ1-2,CSAQGPLYGYTF
TRBV12-3/TRBV12-4,TRBJ1-1,CAITKGDRSEAFF